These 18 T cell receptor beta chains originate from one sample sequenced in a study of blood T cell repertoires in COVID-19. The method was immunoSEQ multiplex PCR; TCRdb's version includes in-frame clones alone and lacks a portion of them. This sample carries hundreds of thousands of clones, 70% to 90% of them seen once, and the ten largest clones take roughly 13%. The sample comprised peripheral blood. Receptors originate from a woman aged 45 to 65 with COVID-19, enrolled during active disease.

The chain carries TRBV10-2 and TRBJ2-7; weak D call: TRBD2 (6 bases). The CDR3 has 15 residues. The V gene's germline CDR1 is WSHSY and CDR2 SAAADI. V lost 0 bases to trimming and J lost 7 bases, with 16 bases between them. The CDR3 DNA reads TGCGCCAGCAGTGAGTCGATCGGGGAGGCGCAGGAGCAGTACTTC. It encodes CASSESIGEAQEQYF.

CDR3 DNA: TGTGCCAGCAGGACTGGGGGCTTGACCGGGGAGCTGTTTTTT. Residues: CASRTGGLTGELFF. V gene TRBV6-5 combines with J gene TRBJ2-2; tentatively, D is TRBD1 (6 bases). V was clipped by 6 bases and J by 5 bases, with 13 bases between them. The CDR3 spans 14 residues. CDR1 and CDR2 from the germline V gene are MNHEY and SVGAGI.

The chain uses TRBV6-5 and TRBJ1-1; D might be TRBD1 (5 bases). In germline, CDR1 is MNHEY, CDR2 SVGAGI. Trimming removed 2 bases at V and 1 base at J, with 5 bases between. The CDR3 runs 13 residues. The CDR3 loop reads CASSYDRNTEAFF. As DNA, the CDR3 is TGTGCCAGCAGTTACGACAGGAACACTGAAGCTTTCTTT.

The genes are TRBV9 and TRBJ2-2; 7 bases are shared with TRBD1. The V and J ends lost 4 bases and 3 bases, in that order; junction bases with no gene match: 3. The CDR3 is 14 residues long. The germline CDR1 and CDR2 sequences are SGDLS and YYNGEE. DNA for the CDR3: TGTGCCAGCAGCTTTACAGGGGACACCGGGGAGCTGTTTTTT. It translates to CASSFTGDTGELFF. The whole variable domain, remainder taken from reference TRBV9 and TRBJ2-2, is DSGVTQTPKHLITATGQRVTLRCSPRSGDLSVYWYQQSLDQGLQFLIQYYNGEERAKGNILERFSAQQFPDLHSELNLSSLELGDSALYFCASSFTGDTGELFFGEGSRLTVL.

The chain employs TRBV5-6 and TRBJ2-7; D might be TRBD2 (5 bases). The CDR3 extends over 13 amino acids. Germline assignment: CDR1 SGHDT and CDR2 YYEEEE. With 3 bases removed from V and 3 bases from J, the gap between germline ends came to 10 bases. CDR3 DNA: TGTGCCAGCAGCTCCGCGGGCTACTACGAGCAGTACTTC. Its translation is CASSSAGYYEQYF.

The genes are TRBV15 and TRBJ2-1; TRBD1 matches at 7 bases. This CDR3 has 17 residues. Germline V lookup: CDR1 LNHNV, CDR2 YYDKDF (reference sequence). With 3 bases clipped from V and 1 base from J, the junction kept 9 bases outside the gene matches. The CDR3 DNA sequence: TGTGCCACCAGCAGCACCCTACAGGGGAGATCCTACAATGAGCAGTTCTTC. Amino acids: CATSSTLQGRSYNEQFF.

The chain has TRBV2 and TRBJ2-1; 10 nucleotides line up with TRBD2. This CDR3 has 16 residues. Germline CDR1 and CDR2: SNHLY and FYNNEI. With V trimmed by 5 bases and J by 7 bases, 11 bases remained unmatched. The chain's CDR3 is CASSPGGSGGGNEQFF. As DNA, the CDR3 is TGTGCCAGCAGTCCCGGCGGGAGCGGGGGGGGGAATGAGCAGTTCTTC.

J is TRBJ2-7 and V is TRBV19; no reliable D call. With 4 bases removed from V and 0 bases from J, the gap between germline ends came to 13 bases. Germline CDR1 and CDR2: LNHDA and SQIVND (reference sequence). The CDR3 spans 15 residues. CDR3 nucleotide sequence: TGTGCCAGTAGTAGCAGCACAGCCCCCTCCTACGAGCAGTACTTC. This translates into CASSSSTAPSYEQYF.

CDR3 in DNA: TGTGCCAGCAGGACTCCGTCTGGGGCCAACGTCCTGACTTTC. This codes for CASRTPSGANVLTF. The chain links TRBV19 to TRBJ2-6; TRBD2 might be the D (5 bases). Looked up from germline, CDR1 is LNHDA and CDR2 is SQIVND (reference sequence). Trimming stripped 9 bases from V and 1 base from J, with 10 bases between. The CDR3 is made up of 14 amino acids.

CDR3 DNA: TGTGCCAGCAGCTTATCTCCGGGACAGGGGACACGCTACACCTTC. It translates to CASSLSPGQGTRYTF. The gene calls are TRBV7-9 and TRBJ1-2, with 10 nucleotides matching TRBD1. The junction had 9 bases not matched to a gene; V was cut back by 2 bases and J by 9 bases. The CDR3 covers 15 residues. Germline V CDR1 and CDR2: SEHNR, FQNEAQ (reference sequence).

Here the CDR3 DNA reads TGTGCCACCAGCAAAACTTCGGAGACCCAGTACTTC. Translation: CATSKTSETQYF. The chain uses TRBV15 and TRBJ2-5; D remains unclear. Germline V gene sequence: CDR1 LNHNV, CDR2 YYDKDF (reference sequence). Trimming left V 4 bases short and J 5 bases short, with 8 bases between. CDR3 length equals 12 residues.

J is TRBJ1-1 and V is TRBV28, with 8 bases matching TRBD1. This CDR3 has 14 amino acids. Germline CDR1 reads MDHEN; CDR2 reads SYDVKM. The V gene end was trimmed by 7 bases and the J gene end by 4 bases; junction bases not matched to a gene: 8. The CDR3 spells CASTLGQGGTEAFF. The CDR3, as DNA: TGTGCCAGCACCCTCGGACAGGGTGGCACTGAAGCTTTCTTT.

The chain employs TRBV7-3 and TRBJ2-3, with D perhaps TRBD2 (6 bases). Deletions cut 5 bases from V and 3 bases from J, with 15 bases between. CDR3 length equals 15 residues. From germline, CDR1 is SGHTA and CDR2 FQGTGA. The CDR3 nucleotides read TGTGCCAGCAGCCACCGGGGGTTAAGGACAGATACGCAGTATTTT. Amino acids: CASSHRGLRTDTQYF.

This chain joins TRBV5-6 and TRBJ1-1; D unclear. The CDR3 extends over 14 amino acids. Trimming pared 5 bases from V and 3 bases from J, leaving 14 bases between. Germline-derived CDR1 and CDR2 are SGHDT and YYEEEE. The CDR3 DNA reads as TGTGCCAGCAGGAGGAGGCGGGGAGACACTGAAGCTTTCTTT. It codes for CASRRRRGDTEAFF.

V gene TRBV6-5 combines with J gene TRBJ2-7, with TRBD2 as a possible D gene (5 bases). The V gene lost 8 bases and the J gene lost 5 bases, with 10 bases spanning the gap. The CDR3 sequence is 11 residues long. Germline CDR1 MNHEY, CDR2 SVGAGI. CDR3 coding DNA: TGTGCCAGCTGGATGGAGGACGAGCAGTACTTC. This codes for CASWMEDEQYF.

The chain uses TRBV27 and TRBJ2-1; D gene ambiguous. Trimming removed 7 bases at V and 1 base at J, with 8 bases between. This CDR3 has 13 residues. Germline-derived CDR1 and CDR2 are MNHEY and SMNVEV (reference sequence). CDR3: CASNGGSYNEQFF. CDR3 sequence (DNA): TGTGCCAGCAACGGCGGATCCTACAATGAGCAGTTCTTC.

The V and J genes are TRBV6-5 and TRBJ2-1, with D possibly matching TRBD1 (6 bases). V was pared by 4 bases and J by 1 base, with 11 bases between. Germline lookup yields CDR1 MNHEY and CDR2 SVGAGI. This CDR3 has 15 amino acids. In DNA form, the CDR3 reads TGTGCCAGCAGTTCCCCAGGGGAGTCCTACAATGAGCAGTTCTTC. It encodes CASSSPGESYNEQFF.

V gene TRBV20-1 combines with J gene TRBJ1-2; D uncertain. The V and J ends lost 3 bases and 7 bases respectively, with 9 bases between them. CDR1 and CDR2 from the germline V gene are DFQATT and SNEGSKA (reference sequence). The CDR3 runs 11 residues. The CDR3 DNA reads TGCAGTGCTAGTACCAGTGGTGGCTACACCTTC. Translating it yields CSASTSGGYTF.